This TCR beta chain was recorded in a study of T cells in Graves' hyperthyroidism and ophthalmopathy. This clonotype was found many times. RNA transcripts served as the template for amplifying TCR beta CDR3 regions. The TCR CDR3 was amplified in a first-round RT-PCR using the HTBI primer set. TCRdb itself ran the multiplex PCR reads through MiXCR, one entry per CDR3 protein. The table shows 300,000 to 450,000 distinct CDR3 sequences, with under 15% occurring only once. The CDR3 loop spans 14 amino acids. V was shortened by 7 bases and J by 9 bases, with 16 bases between the two germline ends. CDR1 and CDR2 from the germline V gene are MNHEY and SMNVEV (reference sequence). Calling Graves' hyperthyroidism stable meant ophthalmopathy did not progress within 18 months.

Sequencing was performed on blood. The chain recombines TRBV27 with TRBJ1-6; a possible D gene is TRBD1 (6 bases). This clonotype originated in a woman aged 18-29 years with Graves' hyperthyroidism. In DNA, the CDR3 is TGTGCCAGCACCCCGTTGGGGGGCGGTTCACCCCTCCACTTT. Protein: CASTPLGGGSPLHF.